This T cell receptor beta chain was obtained from a study of beta chain features in type 1 diabetes. Study observations and caveats: Type 1 diabetes patients had moderately but significantly shorter TCRB CDR3s in all four CD4+ subsets.

This clone was detected only a few times. Its antigen is undetermined. This sample includes further DNA sequences coding for the same CDR3. V lost 0 bases to trimming and J lost 2 bases, with 5 bases between them. CDR1 and CDR2 (germline): SQVTM, ANQGSEA. This CDR3 spans 12 amino acids. Expressed TCRB transcripts were sequenced because the isolated RNA had all been reverse transcribed beforehand. TCRdb's copy holds only in-frame clones and misses some; the assay was immunoSEQ multiplex PCR. The sample contains 95,000 to 150,000 clones, 17% of which appear only once. The chain couples TRBV29-1 to TRBJ2-7, with D possibly TRBD2 on 5 matching bases. This receptor was obtained from a man aged 18 to 29 with type 1 diabetes. The material sequenced was central memory CD4+ T cells from blood. The CDR3 DNA is TGCAGCGTTGAAGACGGGACCTACGAGCAGTACTTC. It specifies CSVEDGTYEQYF.